The 8 T cell receptor beta chains in this list originate from one sample, sequenced in a study of beta chain features in type 1 diabetes. Sequencing targeted expressed TCRB transcripts, as all isolated RNA had been reverse transcribed. The assay was immunoSEQ multiplex PCR, and TCRdb's table has in-frame clones only and misses some. The sample carries hundreds of thousands of clones, about 14% recorded once. Sequencing was done on a sample of central memory CD4+ T cells from blood. The receptors originated from a man under 40 in good health.

This clone occurred once. The chain recombines TRBV29-1 with TRBJ1-5; TRBD1 is a possible D gene (6 bases). V dropped 3 bases and J dropped 11 bases, with 14 bases sitting between them. Germline assignment: CDR1 SQVTM and CDR2 ANQGSEA. This CDR3 is 12 amino acids long. The CDR3 nucleotides read TGCAGCGTTGACCAAGGGGGGGGGACCCAGCATTTT. Amino acid sequence: CSVDQGGGTQHF.

This chain joins TRBV5-4 and TRBJ2-5; D could derive from TRBD1 or TRBD2 (5 bases each). Trimming removed 1 base from V and 2 bases from J, with 9 bases in between. Germline V CDR1 and CDR2: SGHNT, YYREEE (reference sequence). The CDR3 length is 14 residues. CDR3 region: CASSLMGEQETQYF. DNA of the CDR3: TGTGCCAGCAGCTTGATGGGGGAACAAGAGACCCAGTACTTC. Full variable domain (rest looked up from reference TRBV5-4 and TRBJ2-5): ETGVTQSPTHLIKTRGQQVTLRCSSQSGHNTVSWYQQALGQGPQFIFQYYREEENGRGNFPPRFSGLQFPNYSSELNVNALELDDSALYLCASSLMGEQETQYFGPGTRLLVL.

This clone was counted many times. The V call is TRBV18, the J call TRBJ2-1; D is perhaps TRBD1 or TRBD2 (5 bases each). With 3 bases removed from V and 5 bases from J, the gap between germline ends came to 14 bases. The CDR3 loop spans 15 amino acids. Germline CDR1 reads KGHSH; CDR2 reads LQKENI. The CDR3 sequence is CASSPYGTKDNEQFF. In DNA, the CDR3 is TGTGCCAGCTCACCTTACGGGACCAAGGACAATGAGCAGTTCTTC.

This clone was found a few times. The genes are TRBV7-9 and TRBJ2-1; D perhaps matches TRBD1 (6 bases). This CDR3 contains 16 residues. Germline V gives CDR1 SEHNR, CDR2 FQNEAQ (reference sequence). The V end lost 6 bases, the J end lost 0 bases, and 15 bases lay between the germline ends. CDR3 nucleotides: TGTGCCAGCAGACCTACAGGGTCTGGCTCCTACAATGAGCAGTTCTTC. This translates into CASRPTGSGSYNEQFF.

This clone was observed a few times. The CDR3 bases are TGTGCCAGCAGCCGAGGACAGGTTTCTTACGAGCAGTACTTC. It is translated as CASSRGQVSYEQYF. The V and J genes are TRBV2 and TRBJ2-7, with 7 bases fitting TRBD1. Germline trimming cut 6 bases from V and 4 bases from J; bases unmatched to any gene: 9. The CDR3 is 14 amino acids. Per germline, CDR1 SNHLY and CDR2 FYNNEI.

In this sample, this clone turned up a few times. The chain has TRBV7-3 and TRBJ2-1; no clear D. V was pared by 2 bases and J by 2 bases, with 13 bases between. CDR3 length: 16 amino acids. Germline V lookup: CDR1 SGHTA, CDR2 FQGTGA. CDR3 sequence reads: CASSLRGRTAYNEQFF. The DNA of the CDR3 is TGTGCCAGCAGCTTACGAGGCAGGACGGCCTACAATGAGCAGTTCTTC.

V gene TRBV5-1 combines with J gene TRBJ2-4; no firm D call. Trimming took off 3 bases at V and 0 bases at J, with 22 bases between the two ends. The CDR3 is made up of 19 amino acids. In germline, CDR1 is SGHRS, CDR2 YFSETQ. CDR3 DNA: TGCGCCAGCAGCTCACACCCCCCCTCCGGACGTATAGCCAAAAACATTCAGTACTTC. This codes for CASSSHPPSGRIAKNIQYF.

This clone was recorded many times. The CDR3 coding sequence is TGTGCCAGCAGTCCCGGAGCGGGGAGGGGGGGCTACACCTTC. This translates into CASSPGAGRGGYTF. The chain uses TRBV6-5 and TRBJ1-2; possible D gene TRBD1, 6 bases. V dropped 5 bases and J dropped 8 bases, with 18 bases sitting between them. Germline CDR1 MNHEY, CDR2 SVGAGI. The CDR3 covers 14 residues.